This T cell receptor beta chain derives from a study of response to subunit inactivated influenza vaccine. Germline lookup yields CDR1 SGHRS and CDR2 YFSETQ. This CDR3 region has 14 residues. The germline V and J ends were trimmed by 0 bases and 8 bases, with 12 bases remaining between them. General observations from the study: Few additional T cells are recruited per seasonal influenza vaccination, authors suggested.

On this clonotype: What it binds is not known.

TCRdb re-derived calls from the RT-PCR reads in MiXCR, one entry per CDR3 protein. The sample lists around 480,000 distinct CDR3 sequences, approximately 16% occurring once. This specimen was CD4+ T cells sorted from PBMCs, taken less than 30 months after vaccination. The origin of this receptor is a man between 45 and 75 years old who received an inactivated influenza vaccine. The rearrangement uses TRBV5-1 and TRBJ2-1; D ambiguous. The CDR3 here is CASSLDGPSDEQFF. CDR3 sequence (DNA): TGCGCCAGCAGCTTGGACGGTCCCAGCGATGAGCAGTTCTTC. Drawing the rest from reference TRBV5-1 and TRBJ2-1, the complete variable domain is KAGVTQTPRYLIKTRGQQVTLSCSPISGHRSVSWYQQTPGQGLQFLFEYFSETQRNKGNFPGRFSGRQFSNSRSEMNVSTLELGDSALYLCASSLDGPSDEQFFGPGTRLTVL.